One sample yielded the 24 T cell receptor beta chains listed below, sequenced in a study of blood T cells in healthy people across ages. Together with a sample-barcoded 5' primer, a J-beta primer mix was included in a second PCR lasting roughly 6 to 12 cycles. TCRdb processed the 5' RACE reads anew with MiXCR; each CDR3 protein has one entry. In the table there are fewer than 950,000 distinct CDR3 sequences, around 36% of which are singletons. What was sequenced was blood. Receptors originate from a man aged 18 to 29 in good health.

The sample holds a few counts of this clonotype. The rearrangement links TRBV29-1 to TRBJ2-2; maybe TRBD2 (6 bases). Per germline, CDR1 SQVTM and CDR2 ANQGSEA. V shed 5 bases and J shed 5 bases, with 9 bases lying between them. The CDR3 is 12 residues long. Here the CDR3 DNA reads TGCAGCGTTCCTCGGGGGACCGGGGAGCTGTTTTTT. It specifies CSVPRGTGELFF.

This clonotype was recorded at least ten times. The genes are TRBV20-1 and TRBJ1-4; no clear D gene. Trimming removed 2 bases at V and 6 bases at J, with 16 bases between. The CDR3 totals 15 residues. Germline-derived CDR1 and CDR2 are DFQATT and SNEGSKA (reference sequence). The CDR3 coding sequence is TGCAGTGCTAGACATCTCCGTGACAACGATGAAAAACTGTTTTTT. Protein: CSARHLRDNDEKLFF.

This chain joins TRBV9 and TRBJ2-5; 7 bases are a match to TRBD2. TRBJ2-7 explains the end of the DNA better; the J call may be wrong. This CDR3 is built from 15 residues. Per germline, CDR1 SGDLS and CDR2 YYNGEE. The CDR3 DNA sequence: TGTGCCAGCAGCGTAGGCGCTAGCGGAGATTACGAGCAGTACTTC. This translates into CASSVGASGDYEQYF.

This rearrangement joins TRBV7-9 to TRBJ1-5, with no clear D. Germline assignment: CDR1 SEHNR and CDR2 FQNEAQ (reference sequence). Deletions cut 5 bases from V and 2 bases from J, with 16 bases between. This CDR3 has 16 amino acids. This chain's CDR3 is CASSPEGFVGNQPQHF. The CDR3, as DNA: TGTGCCAGCAGCCCGGAAGGGTTTGTGGGCAATCAGCCCCAGCATTTT.

This chain joins TRBV10-3 and TRBJ2-1; 12 nucleotides agree with TRBD1. TRBJ2-7 explains the end of the DNA better; the J call may be wrong. Germline CDR1 ENHRY, CDR2 SYGVKD. The CDR3 has 14 amino acids. The CDR3 sequence is CATTGTGGYNEQYF. CDR3 coding DNA: TGTGCCACTACCGGGACAGGGGGCTACAATGAGCAGTACTTC.

This clonotype showed up just a few times. V gene TRBV21-1 combines with J gene TRBJ1-6. TRBV21-1 is labeled a pseudogene. The CDR3 totals 18 residues. The CDR3 sequence is CASSKELKGSSYNSPLHF. CDR3 bases: TGTGCCAGCAGCAAAGAACTGAAGGGGAGCTCCTATAATTCACCCCTCCACTTT.

To note about this clonotype: It may be a read error: a sequence one base away is much more abundant. V gene TRBV5-6 combines with J gene TRBJ2-7; TRBD2 matches 14 bases. Trimming at V came to 4 bases and at J to 7 bases, leaving 7 bases not matched to a gene. The CDR3 runs to 15 residues. CDR1 is SGHDT, CDR2 YYEEEE, per germline. The CDR3 spells CASSVGTSGGNEQYF. In DNA, the CDR3 is TGTGCCAGCAGCGTTGGGACTAGCGGGGGTAATGAGCAGTACTTC.

As for this clonotype: A much larger clone sits a single nucleotide away, making a read error possible. J is TRBJ2-6 and V is TRBV7-3; D not resolved. Trimming removed 1 base at V and 4 bases at J, with 11 bases between. The CDR3 has 16 residues. Germline V CDR1 and CDR2: SGHTA, FQGTGA. CDR3 region: CASSLRVGYGANVLTF. The DNA for the CDR3 is TGTGCCAGCAGCTTAAGAGTGGGTTACGGGGCCAACGTCCTGACTTTC.

The CDR3 sequence is CASSQTGPNQPQHF. The CDR3, as DNA: TGTGCCAGCTCACAGACAGGGCCCAATCAGCCCCAGCATTTT. The chain couples TRBV18 to TRBJ1-5, with 7 bases that match TRBD1. The J segment lost 3 bases and the V segment lost 4 bases, leaving 3 bases of the junction unmatched. The length of the CDR3 is 14 residues. Germline V gene sequence: CDR1 KGHSH, CDR2 LQKENI.

This clonotype has only a few counts. The CDR3 DNA reads as TGTGCCAGCTCACCTCCTACGGTCAGGATAGCAAATGAGCAGTTCTTC. Protein sequence: CASSPPTVRIANEQFF. The rearrangement uses TRBV18 and TRBJ2-1, with D hard to call. Germline V gene data show CDR1 as KGHSH and CDR2 as LQKENI. This CDR3 comprises 16 residues. Trimming stripped 3 bases from V and 7 bases from J, with 19 bases between.

This clonotype was counted many times. The chain carries TRBV20-1 and TRBJ2-3, with 13 nucleotides matching TRBD2. Unmatched junction bases numbered 5, after V lost 1 base and J lost 4 bases. Germline V gene lookup returns CDR1 DFQATT and CDR2 SNEGSKA (reference sequence). The CDR3 has 16 residues. CDR3 coding DNA: TGCAGTGCTAGAGCCCAGACTAGCGGGGGGCCAGATACGCAGTATTTT. Translated: CSARAQTSGGPDTQYF.

This clonotype was recorded at least ten times. The V and J genes are TRBV12-3 or TRBV12-4 and TRBJ2-5, with 8 bases matching TRBD2. This CDR3 contains 13 residues. V shed 6 bases, J shed 5 bases, and the junction held 5 bases outside the gene matches. The CDR3 sequence: CASSVGTRETQYF. The CDR3 DNA reads TGTGCCAGCAGCGTCGGGACTAGGGAGACCCAGTACTTC.

This clonotype has only one observation. The genes are TRBV20-1 and TRBJ2-5, with 8 nucleotides matching TRBD1. The CDR3 has 15 residues. After removal of 6 bases from V and 4 bases from J, the junction contained 13 bases not matched to a gene. Germline V gives CDR1 DFQATT, CDR2 SNEGSKA (reference sequence). The CDR3: CSAHEGRDRRETQYF. In DNA, the CDR3 is TGCAGTGCGCACGAAGGGCGGGACAGGAGAGAGACCCAGTACTTC.

The DNA for the CDR3 is TGCGCCAGCAGTTTCCGGTACAGGGGCGAAAACACCGGGGAGCTGTTTTTT. This sequence encodes CASSFRYRGENTGELFF. The chain combines TRBV5-1 with TRBJ2-2; 7 positions agree with TRBD1. CDR3 length: 17 amino acids. V shed 5 bases and J 2 bases; nucleotides not matched to a gene: 12. Germline CDR1 and CDR2: SGHRS and YFSETQ.

Notes on this clonotype: A much larger clone differs by one base, so this may be a read error. The chain links TRBV12-3 or TRBV12-4 to TRBJ2-4; the match to TRBD1 covers 9 bases. The DNA matches TRBJ2-7 better at its end, which makes the J call doubtful. The CDR3 length is 15 residues. Here the CDR3 reads CVSSQGQGIFYEQYF. CDR3 bases: TGTGTCAGCAGCCAAGGACAGGGGATATTCTACGAGCAGTACTTC.

V gene TRBV24-1 combines with J gene TRBJ2-3; either TRBD1 or TRBD2 may supply D (5 bases each). CDR3 size: 13 residues. Per germline, CDR1 KGHDR and CDR2 SFDVKD. V gave up 4 bases and J gave up 3 bases, with 7 bases separating them. The CDR3 nucleotides read TGTGCCACCAGTGAGGGGGTGACAGATACGCAGTATTTT. This gives the protein CATSEGVTDTQYF.

The chain employs TRBV4-2 and TRBJ2-5; possible D gene TRBD1, 6 bases. This CDR3 has 16 amino acids. V was pared by 0 bases and J by 11 bases, with 22 bases between. CDR1 and CDR2 (germline): LGHNA, YNFKEQ. The CDR3: CASSQDSGGIYNEQYF. The CDR3 DNA follows: TGTGCCAGCAGCCAAGACAGTGGGGGCATCTACAATGAGCAGTACTTC.

The rearrangement joins TRBV5-1 to TRBJ2-3; the match to TRBD2 covers 12 bases. J lost 6 bases, V lost 0 bases, and 14 bases had no gene match. In germline, CDR1 is SGHRS, CDR2 YFSETQ. The CDR3 loop spans 19 amino acids. CDR3 sequence reads: CASSLAWSSGGAIVDTQYF. The CDR3 DNA sequence: TGCGCCAGCAGCTTGGCCTGGTCTAGCGGGGGGGCCATCGTCGATACGCAGTATTTT. The full variable domain, with the rest looked up from reference TRBV5-1 and TRBJ2-3, is KAGVTQTPRYLIKTRGQQVTLSCSPISGHRSVSWYQQTPGQGLQFLFEYFSETQRNKGNFPGRFSGRQFSNSRSEMNVSTLELGDSALYLCASSLAWSSGGAIVDTQYFGPGTRLTVL.

The chain combines TRBV20-1 with TRBJ1-2; the D gene is possibly TRBD1 (6 bases). The germline V gene encodes CDR1 DFQATT and CDR2 SNEGSKA (reference sequence). V lost 5 bases to trimming and J lost 4 bases, with 11 bases between them. The CDR3 is 12 residues long. The CDR3 loop is CSAGGRSYGYTF. Here the CDR3 DNA reads TGCAGTGCTGGGGGGCGCTCCTATGGCTACACCTTC.

About this clonotype: The junction departs from germline at one end; a sequencing error may be responsible. The rearrangement joins TRBV2 to TRBJ2-3, with D tentatively TRBD2 (6 bases). This CDR3 is 14 amino acids long. In germline, CDR1 is SNHLY, CDR2 FYNNEI. CDR3 region: CATKRGSSIDTQYF. For the CDR3, the DNA is TGTGCCACCAAACGGGGGTCCAGCATAGATACGCAGTATTTT.

About this clonotype itself: A read error is possible here, since a much larger clone lies one base away. This rearrangement joins TRBV14 to TRBJ2-7, with 7 nucleotides matching TRBD1. The CDR3 is 16 residues long. V dropped 3 bases and J dropped 7; count of bases not matched to a gene: 15. The germline V gene encodes CDR1 SGHDN and CDR2 FVKESK. DNA for the CDR3: TGTGCCAGCAGCCAGATCGGGGACAGAGGATACAATGAGCAGTACTTC. This codes for CASSQIGDRGYNEQYF.

For this clonotype: This could be a read error, since a much larger clone is one nucleotide away. The chain links TRBV2 to TRBJ2-5; 11 bases are shared with TRBD2. Trimming cost V 7 bases and J 5 bases; bases outside gene matches: 9. CDR1 SNHLY and CDR2 FYNNEI come from the germline V gene. The CDR3 covers 15 residues. CDR3 sequence reads: CASKATSGVKETQYF. The CDR3 DNA reads as TGTGCCAGCAAGGCGACTAGCGGGGTGAAGGAGACCCAGTACTTC.

This clonotype has a count of ten or more. The chain carries TRBV7-9 and TRBJ2-7, with no clear D. Between the trimmed V and J ends, which lost 5 bases and 3 bases, there was a span of 14 bases. The CDR3 consists of 14 residues. Germline V lookup: CDR1 SEHNR, CDR2 FQNEAQ (reference sequence). The CDR3 DNA reads as TGTGCCAGCAGCGGGGTATCTAGTATCTACGAGCAGTACTTC. Its translation is CASSGVSSIYEQYF.

This chain connects TRBV6-2 or TRBV6-3 to TRBJ1-1; D is uncertain. The length of the CDR3 is 13 residues. CDR1 and CDR2 (germline): MNHEY, SVGEGT. V lost 6 bases and J 6 bases, leaving 14 bases between the germline ends. CDR3 loop: CASRRDIAAEAFF. The CDR3, as DNA: TGTGCCAGCAGAAGGGATATTGCGGCTGAAGCTTTCTTT.